One T cell receptor (beta chain) is described in this entry. Its antigen remains unidentified. Generated by immunoSEQ multiplex PCR, the TCRdb table keeps only in-frame clones and is missing some. This sample has approximately 110,000 clones, with 93% found just once. These data belong to a study of siplizumab effects on memory and regulatory T cells. The CDR3 consists of 17 residues. CDR1 SNHLY and CDR2 FYNNEI come from the germline V gene. V lost 6 bases, J lost 9 bases, and 24 bases lay in between. Study outcomes and limitations: There appeared to be greater diversity in naive T cells than in memory cells, and naive T cells seemed major contributors to the alloresponse.

The receptor comes from a human donor in good health. The sample taken for sequencing was CD4+ T cells sorted from blood. This chain connects TRBV2 to TRBJ1-6; D unclear. The DNA of the CDR3 is TGTGCCAGCAGAGAGCCAACCGGGCACCCAACGGGTTCACCCCTCCACTTT. Its translation: CASREPTGHPTGSPLHF. The full variable domain, rest sourced from reference TRBV2 and TRBJ1-6, is EPEVTQTPSHQVTQMGQEVILRCVPISNHLYFYWYRQILGQKVEFLVSFYNNEISEKSEIFDDQFSVERPDGSNFTLKIRSTKLEDSAMYFCASREPTGHPTGSPLHFGNGTRLTVT.